The 20 T cell receptor beta chains in this list originate from one sample, sequenced in a study of OX40 agonist ivuxolimab in advanced cancers. TCRdb's copy holds only in-frame clones and misses some; the assay was immunoSEQ multiplex PCR. The data show some 86,000 clones, 70% to 85% seen once. The sequencing here drew on CD4+ or CD8+ T cells sorted from blood, taken in a trial of the OX40 agonist ivuxolimab. These receptors originate from an adult with an advanced solid tumor such as melanoma, head and neck, liver or kidney cancer.

This sequence joins TRBV29-1 and TRBJ1-2; tentative D call: TRBD1 (5 bases). The CDR3 length is 14 residues. CDR1 is SQVTM and CDR2 is ANQGSEA in the germline V gene. V was shortened by 0 bases and J by 8 bases, with 16 bases between the two germline ends. This CDR3 reads CSVEDQIGAEGYTF. As DNA, the CDR3 is TGCAGCGTTGAAGATCAGATCGGGGCGGAAGGCTACACCTTC.

This clone occurred once. The chain has TRBV28 and TRBJ2-2; 7 bases line up with TRBD2. This CDR3 contains 15 residues. The germline gives CDR1 MDHEN, CDR2 SYDVKM. The trim removed 1 base at V and 8 bases at J, leaving 7 bases unmatched. In DNA, the CDR3 is TGTGCCAGCAGTTTATTCGTACGCGGGAGTGGGGAGCTGTTTTTT. Protein product: CASSLFVRGSGELFF.

This chain connects TRBV20-1 to TRBJ1-2; D remains unclear. V shed 6 bases and J shed 8 bases, with 13 bases lying between them. Germline V gene sequence: CDR1 DFQATT, CDR2 SNEGSKA (reference sequence). There are 11 residues in the CDR3. Written as DNA, the CDR3 is TGCAGTGCCAACCCGGGGTACGGCTACACCTTC. Amino acid sequence: CSANPGYGYTF.

Written as DNA, the CDR3 is TGTGCCAGTAGTCAAGTGGGCCCCGTATCTGGGGCCAACGTCCTGACTTTC. Translating gives CASSQVGPVSGANVLTF. V usage is TRBV19 and J usage is TRBJ2-6; D ambiguous. CDR3 length equals 17 residues. In germline, CDR1 is LNHDA, CDR2 SQIVND (reference sequence). V dropped 5 bases and J dropped 1 base, with 15 bases sitting between them.

J is TRBJ2-6 and V is TRBV10-3; no definite D call. This CDR3 contains 13 residues. Trimming took 8 bases from V and 0 from J, leaving 5 bases between them. Looked up from germline, CDR1 is ENHRY and CDR2 is SYGVKD. This chain's CDR3 is CAIWVSGANVLTF. The CDR3 DNA sequence: TGTGCCATCTGGGTCTCTGGGGCCAACGTCCTGACTTTC.

V usage is TRBV29-1 and J usage is TRBJ1-1; a possible D gene is TRBD1 (5 bases). Trimming removed 8 bases at V and 7 bases at J, with 14 bases between. Germline V CDR1 and CDR2: SQVTM, ANQGSEA. The CDR3 length is 11 residues. The DNA of the CDR3 is TGCAGCCTCCGTGGGACGGGTGAAGCTTTCTTT. Translated: CSLRGTGEAFF.

This clone was observed a single time. The rearrangement joins TRBV5-4 to TRBJ2-1; 7 bases line up with TRBD2. CDR3 length: 13 residues. Germline assignment: CDR1 SGHNT and CDR2 YYREEE (reference sequence). V lost 4 bases and J lost 7; bases outside the gene matches: 5. CDR3 region: CASSPGLTNEQFF. Written as DNA, the CDR3 is TGTGCCAGCAGCCCGGGACTAACAAATGAGCAGTTCTTC.

The V and J genes are TRBV6-1 and TRBJ2-3, with D possibly matching TRBD2 (6 bases). V was clipped by 5 bases and J by 6 bases, with 18 bases between them. Germline V gives CDR1 MNHNS, CDR2 SASEGT. The CDR3 totals 15 residues. The CDR3 coding sequence is TGTGCCAGCAGTCTGGCCGCGTCTAGCGCCGATACGCAGTATTTT. Residues: CASSLAASSADTQYF.

For this clone: Other nucleotide sequences in the sample specify the same CDR3. This chain uses TRBV6-5 with TRBJ1-1; D gene ambiguous. Germline values: CDR1 MNHEY, CDR2 SVGAGI. Trimming cost V 2 bases and J 0 bases, with 7 bases left between them. The CDR3 has 14 residues. Here the CDR3 DNA reads TGTGCCAGCAGTTACGGCTCAGTGAACACTGAAGCTTTCTTT. The encoded protein is CASSYGSVNTEAFF.

This chain uses TRBV4-1 with TRBJ2-4; 10 nucleotides agree with TRBD2. CDR1 and CDR2 (germline): MGHRA, YSYEKL. The CDR3 covers 18 residues. V was clipped by 1 base and J by 9 bases; unmatched bases: 15. CDR3 in amino acids: CASSQVPLGSGRARIQYF. In nucleotides, the CDR3 is TGCGCCAGCAGCCAAGTTCCCCTAGGGAGCGGGAGGGCCCGCATTCAGTACTTC.

The V and J genes are TRBV18 and TRBJ2-2; TRBD1 might be the D (5 bases). The CDR3 extends over 16 amino acids. Trimming took off 0 bases at V and 0 bases at J, with 8 bases between the two ends. Germline V CDR1 and CDR2: KGHSH, LQKENI. CDR3 region: CASSPPGAPNTGELFF. The CDR3 DNA follows: TGTGCCAGCTCACCACCTGGGGCCCCGAACACCGGGGAGCTGTTTTTT.

This clone was seen a handful of times. The CDR3 sequence is CAISFDLYTGELFF. CDR3 nucleotide sequence: TGTGCCATCAGTTTTGACTTATACACCGGGGAGCTGTTTTTT. The chain has TRBV10-3 and TRBJ2-2, with unresolved D. The CDR3 has 14 amino acids. Germline V lookup: CDR1 ENHRY, CDR2 SYGVKD. V was trimmed by 5 bases and J by 3 bases, leaving 10 bases between them.

J is TRBJ2-1 and V is TRBV4-3; 10 bases agree with TRBD1. Trimming took 5 bases from V and 4 from J; bases not matched to a gene: 5. Germline V gene data show CDR1 as LGHNA and CDR2 as YSLEER. The CDR3 sequence is 15 residues long. CDR3 in amino acids: CASSGRDRGYNEQFF. For the CDR3, the DNA is TGCGCCAGCAGCGGCCGGGACAGGGGATACAATGAGCAGTTCTTC.

The rearrangement joins TRBV7-2 to TRBJ1-1; D uncertain. The ends were cut back, 5 bases at V and 7 bases at J, with 14 bases in the middle. The length of the CDR3 is 13 residues. CDR1 is SGHTA and CDR2 is FQGNSA in the germline V gene. CDR3 in DNA: TGTGCCAGCAGCACAGATGTAATGGGTGAAGCTTTCTTT. This sequence encodes CASSTDVMGEAFF.

The rearrangement joins TRBV30 to TRBJ2-3; 7 bases are a match to TRBD2. Trimming cost V 2 bases and J 0 bases; bases outside gene matches: 2. This CDR3 comprises 14 residues. Germline V gives CDR1 GTSNPN, CDR2 SVGIG (reference sequence). CDR3 in DNA: TGTGCCTGGAGTAGTAGCGGGAGCACAGATACGCAGTATTTT. Its translation: CAWSSSGSTDTQYF.

V gene TRBV4-1 combines with J gene TRBJ2-5, with no clear D. TRBJ2-7 matches the DNA end more closely, so the J call is doubtful. The CDR3 sequence is 13 residues long. CDR1 is MGHRA and CDR2 is YSYEKL in the germline V gene. This CDR3 is CASSPSQSYEQYF. CDR3 DNA: TGCGCCAGCAGCCCCAGCCAGTCCTACGAGCAGTACTTC.

The rearrangement links TRBV18 to TRBJ2-1; a possible D gene is TRBD1 (6 bases). This CDR3 has 16 amino acids. Trimming removed 6 bases at V and 0 bases at J, with 15 bases between. Germline CDR1 and CDR2: KGHSH and LQKENI. The CDR3 protein is CASSQLNRDSYNEQFF. The CDR3 DNA sequence: TGTGCCAGCTCCCAGCTGAACAGGGACTCCTACAATGAGCAGTTCTTC.

The rearrangement uses TRBV10-1 and TRBJ2-7, with 12 bases matching TRBD2. This CDR3 is 15 amino acids long. J gave up 6 bases and V 4 bases, and 7 bases lay outside the gene matches. Germline V gene sequence: CDR1 WNHNN, CDR2 SYGVQD (reference sequence). CDR3 sequence (DNA): TGCGCCAGCAGTGGTGGACTAGCGGGATCTGGCGAGCAGTACTTC. Amino acids: CASSGGLAGSGEQYF.

CDR3 in DNA: TGTGCCAGCAGTTCAGGGGGCATAAGCTACACCTTC. This encodes CASSSGGISYTF. The rearrangement joins TRBV6-5 to TRBJ1-2; 8 bases are a match to TRBD1. Trimming cost V 4 bases and J 9 bases; bases outside gene matches: 4. CDR1 MNHEY and CDR2 SVGAGI come from the germline V gene. This CDR3 is built from 12 residues.

Turning to this clone: At one boundary the junction diverges from the germline segment, which might be a read error. The V gene is TRBV4-2, the J gene TRBJ2-7; 10 bases line up with TRBD2. The CDR3 consists of 18 residues. Germline loops: CDR1 LGHNA, CDR2 YNFKEQ. The DNA of the CDR3 is TGTGCCAGCAGCCCACTAAGGGGGACTAGCGCGTATTCCTACGGGCAGTACTTC. Translated: CASSPLRGTSAYSYGQYF.